This note documents a single T cell receptor (beta chain) sequence. Its specific antigen is unknown. The input lacks base qualities; no much larger clone sits a single base away. The germline V gene provides CDR1 SQVTM and CDR2 ANQGSEA. Trimming at the junction amounts to 7 bases on V and 1 base on J, and the germline ends lie 10 bases apart. The CDR3 numbers 12 residues from cysteine through phenylalanine. The DNA shown is the 36-base CDR3, in frame from base 1. The library was produced with the immunoSEQ multiplex PCR assay. For the multiplex PCR, a mixture combining 60 forward primers for TCR Vbeta segments and 13 reverse primers for TCR Jbeta segments was used. Amplification of the CDR3 region of rearranged TCR beta genes was performed with a multiplex PCR assay on genomic DNA. On the Illumina HiSeq System, the amplified TCR beta libraries were sequenced as 87-base-pair reads. From the authors' description of their analysis: A later analysis counted approximately 84 million unique TCR beta chains across the 670 or so repertoires, and some 11 million of these chains were shared by at least two donors. Raw reads were error-corrected and collapsed into unique sequences by a nearest-neighbor algorithm in which closely related sequences were merged to remove PCR and sequencing errors. Alignment of CDR3 sequences to IMGT reference sequences was used to assign V, D and J gene segments. Each retained sequence needed at least a six-nucleotide match to both a V gene segment and a J gene segment. Rearrangements were classified as productive when the CDR3 lacked stop codons and remained in frame with V and J, and all other rearrangements were classified as non-productive. Following IMGT convention, CDR3 was defined as the stretch from the second conserved V-encoded cysteine to the conserved J-encoded phenylalanine. The earlier analysis of about 530 of the donors excluded any sequence lacking an unambiguous match to a single V gene segment. An earlier analysis of a few hundred of the donors classified V segments as functional when productive rearrangements were above 56.7% and as segregating when the standard deviation between donors was above 5%. A statistical classification framework was developed to diagnose cytomegalovirus status using the catalog of TCR beta chain sequences. A later analysis assigned V and J genes by comparing TCR nucleotide sequences with IMGT/GENE-DB human TR gene sequences. Using the TCRdist pipeline, a later analysis assigned CDR3 sequences along with most-parsimonious VDJ recombination scenarios. In a later analysis, every TCR beta chain was defined by the combination of its CDR3 amino acid sequence and its V-gene family, and reads without a unique V-gene family were dropped. As a way to deal with suspected cross-contamination and a sequencing artifact, a later analysis dropped 450 to 600 nucleotide sequences that were highly shared and had low generation probability. For each public chain, a later analysis derived a clonal expansion index from normalized ranks of inferred template counts within each repertoire. A later analysis computed generation probabilities with a VDJ recombination model fitted to out-of-frame rearrangements, and checked the results against IGoR. Hypergeometric tests were used in a later analysis to score TCR-TCR, TCR-HLA and TCR-CMV co-occurrence, with a repertoire-size bias correction applied to the TCR pairs. A later analysis estimated false discovery rates by permuting HLA or CMV assignments 20 times. A later analysis grouped co-occurring TCRs with DBSCAN, adding TCRdist sequence similarity when clustering within HLA-allele-positive subsets. Repertoires with fewer than 30,000 or more than 120,000 public chains, plus five repertoires with anomalous nucleotide sharing, were excluded from co-occurrence clustering. Entries here come from immuneACCESS through TCRdb and include only in-frame sequences with V and J called. Some clones fail to appear in such tables; in the studies checked, an unresolved V gene covers under half of the shortfall, and the cause of the remainder is unknown. V, J and clone size are taken as reported in that table, and D and trimming were inferred from the DNA itself. This sample has some 90,000 clones in its table, and 65% to 90% of those were observed once. About 3.9% of the sample rests with the top ten.

The cohort comprised several hundred healthy bone marrow donors. At the time of sampling, all cohort members were nominally healthy, though unrecorded immune exposures were likely present. The donor tested CMV seropositive and was one of the 289 seropositive cohort members. A peripheral blood sample was collected from each donor, and TCR beta sequencing was performed on peripheral blood mononuclear cells. Genomic DNA was extracted from the blood cell samples with the Qiagen DNeasy Blood Extraction Kit. This specimen comes from a study of cytomegalovirus exposure and HLA in healthy donors (TCRdb year 2017). The study in broad terms: According to an earlier analysis of 550 to 700 of the donors, 200 million or so T cells yielded roughly 110 million unique TCR beta sequences and about 300 Gb of sequence data. An early release that covered 640 HLA-typed donors contained about 300 gigabases of sequencing data and about 84 million unique TCR sequences. Of the 350 to 450 genotyped donors, 80% to 90% were placed in the genetic ancestry cluster associated with self-reported Caucasian donors. The study aimed to test whether cataloging public T cell receptors could reveal signatures of past pathogen exposure. Using immunosequencing, the study profiled T cell repertoires from 640 or so subjects and related those repertoires to cytomegalovirus serostatus. Along with the roughly 700-subject first cohort, a separate validation cohort of over 90 different subjects was used. The study combined high-throughput TCR immunosequencing, statistical association of individual TCRs with disease status, and machine learning to predict cytomegalovirus infection status. A later analysis re-examined previously published TCR beta repertoires from 500 to 700 donors and added high-resolution HLA genotyping to investigate patterns of TCR occurrence. Rather than using new phenotypic data, the later analysis identified candidate immune exposures from TCR beta sequences and from how often those sequences occurred across donors. An earlier analysis of about 600 of the donors used high-throughput TCR beta sequencing to judge whether each TCR beta V gene segment behaved as functional or pseudogenic. Donor age, sex, ethnicity and CMV serostatus were compiled together with the repertoire data. Genome-wide SNP genotypes for about three fifths of the 666 donors were used in a later genetic analysis, which treated that subset as a discovery cohort. Every repertoire in the discovery cohort had been generated on one and the same sequencing platform. HLA typing included class I and class II loci at four-digit resolution. Typing coverage varied by locus: roughly 620-630 donors for A, B, C, DRB1 and DQB1; approximately 520 for DQA1; around 570 for DPA1; roughly 450 for DPB1. Several DR-DQ haplotypes were handled as single units for association and clustering because linkage in the cohort was strong. Across approximately 420 genotyped donors of the cohort, an average of about 200,000 unique TCR beta nucleotide sequences per donor were sequenced, and roughly 17% of those sequences were non-productive. Overall study results and their limits: According to the authors, the approach could potentially be generalized to other disease states and immunological phenotypes. The study listed 164 TCR beta chains as associated with cytomegalovirus. Most CMV-associated TCR beta chains appeared to be HLA-restricted in a later analysis, and the HLA associations seemed to be driven largely by CMV exposure. In an earlier analysis of some 540 of the donors, most TCR beta V segments appeared in productive rearrangements about 90% or about 30% of the time, broadly matching IMGT annotations. A later analysis reported that several top co-occurrence clusters appeared linked to parvovirus B19, influenza, CMV and Epstein-Barr virus. In vitro tests confirmed that three of the cytomegalovirus-associated TCR beta chains recognize cytomegalovirus antigens. A group of highly shared sequence variants was considered likely to be a technical artifact of the sequencing pipeline. While some public TCRs were present in many individuals, most TCR sequences turned up only very rarely across donors. The only immune exposure information available for the cohort was CMV serostatus. A further reported finding was that TCR beta sequences accurately predicted the HLA-A and HLA-B alleles for most subjects in the first cohort. Because the 87-base-pair reads could not distinguish some IMGT-functional V segments, including TRBV6-2 and TRBV6-3, those segments were excluded. A later analysis found that HLA-associated TCR beta chains were more clonally expanded and had lower generation probabilities than equally common non-associated chains. A later analysis found that TCR association rates varied across HLA loci, with DRB1 alleles showing the most associated TCRs and HLA-C alleles the fewest. Cytomegalovirus status was reported to be diagnosed by the classifier with high specificity and sensitivity in both the original and validation cohorts. The earlier analysis of 587 of the donors excluded about 16 rarely observed V segments, including chromosome 9 orphons, because counts were too low. This cohort had only TCR beta chains sequenced, and the lack of alpha or paired-chain data limited which features could be detected. Correlated functional status among segregating V segments might reflect linkage disequilibrium, but an unknown experimental factor could not be ruled out. V-gene and J-gene trimming of TCR beta chains was associated with a missense DCLRE1C variant in a later genetic analysis, and the association was replicated in an independent cohort. Compared with the 666-donor mean, donors in an Asian-associated ancestry cluster had fewer N-insertions in productive TCRs, according to a later genetic analysis. Because some donors lacked HLA typing at each locus, the association tests relied only on the typed subset. In a later analysis, some 17,000 TCR beta sequences were associated with specific HLA alleles at a false discovery rate of 0.05. Assigning TCR associations to individual alleles was difficult when HLA alleles, especially DR and DQ, strongly co-occurred. The presence/absence analyses assumed that sequencing depth was roughly uniform across donors, and that assumption may not be true.

The sequenced sample was PBMCs. The receptor was derived from a woman between 65 and 79 years old in good health and CMV-seropositive. The chain is encoded by TRBV29-1 joined to TRBJ2-5, with TRBD2 perhaps the D gene, on 6 matching bases. The nucleotides are TGCAGCGCCGCTAGCGCCCAAGAGACCCAGTACTTC. This codes for CSAASAQETQYF.